This is a list of T cell receptor beta chains from one sample in a study of graft-versus-host responses after intestinal transplantation. Using immunoSEQ multiplex PCR, the repertoire was profiled, and TCRdb retains in-frame clones only, with some absent. The sample has over 3,000 clones; approximately 40% are singletons. This material consisted of alloreactive CD8+ T cells from a mixed lymphocyte reaction culture, taken before transplantation. The receptors derive from a human patient who was an organ donor for intestinal transplantation. Each CDR3 is given with its conserved first and last residue. Fields, in order: D gene, clone size, J gene, V gene, CDR3 protein, CDR3 DNA. A D gene is named only where the DNA matches it firmly. Not every row has a clone size; where given, it reads once, few, many or a size class.

TRBD2 | NA | TRBJ2-1 | TRBV5-4 | CASSWTSWDEQFF | TGTGCCAGCAGCTGGACTAGCTGGGATGAGCAGTTCTTC
NA | few | TRBJ2-1 | TRBV5-2 | CASSLGTAGDNEQFF | TGCGCCAGCAGCTTGGGGACAGCGGGGGACAATGAGCAGTTCTTC
NA | medium-sized | TRBJ2-7 | TRBV29-1 | CSVLWTGKPYEQYF | TGCAGCGTTCTGTGGACGGGAAAGCCTTACGAGCAGTACTTC
TRBD1 | NA | TRBJ1-4 | TRBV15 | CATSPRQGFSNEKLFF | TGTGCCACCAGCCCCCGACAGGGTTTCTCTAATGAAAAACTGTTTTTT
TRBD2 | medium-sized | TRBJ2-1 | TRBV29-1 | CSVEGLAGERTYNEQFF | TGCAGCGTTGAGGGTCTAGCGGGAGAAAGGACCTACAATGAGCAGTTCTTC
TRBD1 | medium-sized | TRBJ2-7 | TRBV4-3 | CASSQDWDRGYEQYF | TGCGCCAGCAGCCAAGATTGGGACAGGGGCTACGAGCAGTACTTC
TRBD2 | NA | TRBJ2-7 | TRBV19 | CASSILTSGSYEQYF | TGTGCCAGTAGTATCCTGACTAGCGGGAGCTACGAGCAGTACTTC
NA | NA | TRBJ2-5 | TRBV7-2 | CASSLTLDNPAETQYF | TGTGCCAGCAGCTTAACGTTAGACAACCCGGCAGAGACCCAGTACTTC
NA | NA | TRBJ2-5 | TRBV2 | CASSDSGRSRVETQYF | TGTGCCAGCAGTGATTCTGGCAGGTCGAGGGTAGAGACCCAGTACTTC
TRBD2 | NA | TRBJ2-7 | TRBV5-8 | CASSLGWSGLAGAYEQYF | TGTGCCAGCAGCTTGGGGTGGTCGGGACTAGCGGGAGCCTACGAGCAGTACTTC
NA | NA | TRBJ1-3 | TRBV28 | CASSTGGSGNTIYF | TGTGCCAGCAGTACGGGGGGCAGTGGAAACACCATATATTTT
NA | NA | TRBJ1-1 | TRBV7-2 | CASSLVWVGALGKNTEAFF | TGTGCCAGCAGCTTAGTGTGGGTGGGGGCTCTCGGGAAGAACACTGAAGCTTTCTTT
TRBD1 | large | TRBJ1-4 | TRBV6-6 | CASSYQTGEKLFF | TGTGCCAGCAGTTACCAGACAGGGGAAAAACTGTTTTTT
NA | few | TRBJ2-7 | TRBV27 | CASSYPGHHPPYEQYF | TGTGCCAGCAGTTATCCGGGACACCATCCCCCCTACGAGCAGTACTTC
NA | NA | TRBJ1-1 | TRBV15 | CATSRDGEENTEAFF | TGTGCCACCAGCAGAGATGGGGAGGAGAACACTGAAGCTTTCTTT
TRBD1 | NA | TRBJ1-3 | TRBV28 | CASSKRQGHSGNTIYF | TGTGCCAGCAGTAAGCGACAGGGCCACTCTGGAAACACCATATATTTT
TRBD2 | NA | TRBJ2-1 | TRBV9 | CASSGPGLAGVRDEQFF | TGTGCCAGCAGCGGACCGGGACTAGCGGGAGTAAGGGATGAGCAGTTCTTC
NA | medium-sized | TRBJ2-1 | TRBV9 | CASSVMQGGDEQFF | TGTGCCAGCAGCGTTATGCAGGGTGGAGATGAGCAGTTCTTC
NA | NA | TRBJ2-7 | TRBV15 | CATSRDTAGGGGDEQYF | TGTGCCACCAGCAGAGATACGGCAGGAGGGGGCGGGGACGAGCAGTACTTC
NA | NA | TRBJ2-3 | TRBV5-4 | CASSSGLTSTDTQYF | TGTGCCAGCAGCTCCGGACTAACTAGCACAGATACGCAGTATTTT